This T cell receptor (beta chain) came from a study of blood T cell repertoires in COVID-19. The protocol was immunoSEQ multiplex PCR, while the TCRdb copy is restricted to in-frame clones and leaves out a portion. This table has over 150,000 clones, around 85% appearing once. Living in about two dozen US areas, the participants were between roughly 18 and 90 years of age. Grouping used clinical history reported by participants in a survey and questionnaire. CDR1 is SGHTA, CDR2 FQGNSA, per germline. This CDR3 comprises 14 residues. The V gene end was trimmed by 5 bases and the J gene end by 5 bases; junction bases not matched to a gene: 7.

Sequencing used PBMCs or T cells enriched from blood (not recorded which). The genes are TRBV7-2 and TRBJ2-7, with 9 bases lining up with TRBD2. This clonotype originated in a woman younger than 45 who had recovered from COVID-19. DNA of the CDR3: TGTGCCAGCAGCCTCGTATCTAGCGGGAACGAGCAGTACTTC. This codes for CASSLVSSGNEQYF.